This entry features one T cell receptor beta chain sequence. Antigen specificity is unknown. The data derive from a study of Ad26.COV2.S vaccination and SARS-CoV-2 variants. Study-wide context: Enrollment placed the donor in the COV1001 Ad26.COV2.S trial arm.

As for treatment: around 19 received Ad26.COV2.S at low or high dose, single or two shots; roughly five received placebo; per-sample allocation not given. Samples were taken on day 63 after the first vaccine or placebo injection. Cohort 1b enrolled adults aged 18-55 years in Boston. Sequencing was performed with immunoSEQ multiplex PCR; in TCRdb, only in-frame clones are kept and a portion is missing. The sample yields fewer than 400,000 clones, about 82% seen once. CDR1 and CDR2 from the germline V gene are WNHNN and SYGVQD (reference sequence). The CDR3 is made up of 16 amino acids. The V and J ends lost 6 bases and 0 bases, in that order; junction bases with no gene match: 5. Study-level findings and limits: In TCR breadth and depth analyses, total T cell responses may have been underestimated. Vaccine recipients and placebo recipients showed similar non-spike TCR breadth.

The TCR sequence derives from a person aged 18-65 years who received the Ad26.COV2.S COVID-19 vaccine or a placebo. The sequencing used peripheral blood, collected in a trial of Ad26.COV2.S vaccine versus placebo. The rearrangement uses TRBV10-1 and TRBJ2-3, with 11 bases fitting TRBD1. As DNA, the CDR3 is TGCGCCAGCAGCGGGACAGGGGGGGCTAGCACAGATACGCAGTATTTT. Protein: CASSGTGGASTDTQYF.